Only a few counts were recorded for the clone carrying this TCR beta chain. The data were taken from a study of blood T cell repertoires in COVID-19. Study summary: PBMCs, B-cell-depleted T cells, or T cells were the source of the cDNA or gDNA that made up the material.

Original handling: Amplified reference gene primers provided the basis for estimating nucleated cell counts. TCRdb's table, derived via immunoSEQ multiplex PCR, lists solely in-frame clones and lacks some. D and trimming come from the DNA, and the V and J calls and clone size come from that table. The repertoire includes tens of thousands of clones, about 88% of them detected once, and roughly a tenth sits in the top ten. Sequenced input: peripheral blood. This receptor was taken from a human donor in a cohort sampled during active COVID-19.

The CDR3 protein is CASSINGRNEQFF. The CDR3 nucleotides read TGTGCCAGTAGTATCAACGGGAGGAATGAGCAGTTCTTC. The chain combines TRBV19 with TRBJ2-1; 7 bases are shared with TRBD2. Germline CDR1 and CDR2: LNHDA and SQIVND (reference sequence). V lost 3 bases to trimming and J lost 7 bases; unmatched junction nucleotides: 3. The length of the CDR3 is 13 residues.